This T cell receptor (beta chain) was sequenced in a study of shared clonotypes between healthy human individuals (TCRdb year 2020). Background on the whole study: The cohort comprised a couple of women and a few men aged 18 to 49 years. To estimate repertoire size and how much clonotypes are shared between individuals, the study performed deep sequencing of blood TCR repertoires from a few healthy adults. Different laboratories and diverse techniques were used to prepare libraries and sequence TCR repertoires, to increase sequencing depth and limit assay-specific biases. Leukapheresis yielded between about 0.94 and 9.5 billion PBMCs per donor.

TCR CDR3 regions were amplified from genomic DNA by multiplex PCR using the deep immunoSEQ assay. Genomic DNA extracted from each cell subset was distributed evenly over all wells of several immunoSEQ 96-well plates, and each plate served as one replicate. For unsorted PBMC, around 300 ng genomic DNA, equal to around 30,000 T cell genomes, was loaded into each replicate PCR. Genomic DNA from unsorted PBMC was sequenced over ten immunoSEQ deep assay plates. Purified libraries were quantified with a Qubit 3.0 fluorometer, sized on a Bioanalyzer 2100, and re-quantified with the KAPA Library Quantification kit. Each immunoSEQ 96-well plate was sequenced on its own single-read 150-cycle Illumina NextSeq 550 flow cell. The original pipeline was this. Because only junctional sequences without quality scores were contained in the immunoSEQ output, filtering matching that applied to full-length reads could not be performed. To assign V/J genes and CDR3, sequences were annotated against IMGT germline references using PyIR, a Python wrapper for IgBLAST v1.9. Reads were filtered out if the reads had weak V/J assignments (E-value above 1e-6), no CDR3, stop codons, out-of-frame junctions, or ambiguous translated residues. V3J clonotypes were defined as sequences sharing the same inferred V gene, J gene, and CDR3 amino acid sequence. Percentage overlap between repertoires was calculated by dividing the number of shared unique clonotypes by the size of the smaller repertoire. Three approaches were used to assess repertoire richness: RTK rarefaction, the Chao1 estimator, and Recon v2.1 estimates of unobserved clonotypes. Not all clones reach the TCRdb copy of this immuneACCESS table, which keeps in-frame sequences only. Checked studies attribute under half of the gap to unresolved V genes and leave the rest unexplained. The V and J calls and clone size are taken from that table; D and trimming were inferred from the DNA. The table for this sample lists approximately 480,000 clones; about 75% of them were counted only once. Approximately 13% of the sample belongs to the ten largest clones.

General study outcomes and caveats: Pairwise subsampling indicated that sequencing depth was expected to affect the degree of clonotype sharing among donors. Sampling was restricted to blood, and TCR repertoires in tissues likely differ from the TCR repertoires found in blood. The small number of donors limited the genetic and exposure-history diversity represented.

The donors were healthy, HIV-negative adults with no recently reported acute infections or vaccinations. All donors were Caucasian adults living in Nashville, Tennessee, USA. In the unsorted samples, 85 million to 100 million PBMCs were counted, and genomic DNA was extracted using the QIAamp DNA Blood Mini kit. Blood was obtained by leukapheresis, after which PBMCs were separated by Ficoll-Histopaque density gradient centrifugation and cryopreserved in liquid nitrogen vapor phase. This clone was counted only a few times. Its binding antigen is unknown. No clone much larger than this one lies a single base away; base qualities are absent. This sample includes further DNA sequences coding for the same CDR3. The CDR3 numbers 12 residues from cysteine through phenylalanine. Here the CDR3 DNA is all that survives: 36 bases in frame from base 1. The germline V gene (reference sequence) sets CDR1 to GTSNPN and CDR2 to SVGIG. The V and J ends are trimmed by 4 bases and 1 base, leaving 7 bases between them.

Sequenced: PBMCs. Recombination linked TRBV30 to TRBJ1-1, with no confident D gene call. The source is a woman aged 40 to 50 in good health. Some clones in this sample may be carry-over from other donors' samples. For the CDR3, the sequence is CAWKGQNTEAFF. The nucleotide sequence is TGTGCCTGGAAGGGTCAGAACACTGAAGCTTTCTTT.